This TCR beta chain came from a study of cytomegalovirus exposure and HLA in healthy donors. The study, taken as a whole, reports: Among TCR sequences, most were rare, though some public TCRs appeared in many donors. More than 150 TCR beta chains were listed as cytomegalovirus-associated.

These donors were members of the approximately 120-subject validation cohort, a group separate from the approximately 700-subject first cohort. V trimming: 5 bases; J trimming: 7 bases; junction bases outside the gene matches: 6. The CDR3 runs 13 residues. Germline values: CDR1 PRHDT, CDR2 FYEKMQ (reference sequence). Method: immunoSEQ multiplex PCR; TCRdb's copy keeps in-frame clones and lacks some. The sample holds about 220,000 clones, approximately 80% seen once. On this clone itself: The antigen is not known.

The chain joins TRBV13 to TRBJ1-1; 8 nucleotides match TRBD1. This TCR was recovered from a woman in her 30s in good health and CMV-seropositive. Source material: PBMCs. The CDR3 here is CASSRGQGYEAFF. The CDR3 nucleotides read TGTGCCAGCAGCCGCGGACAGGGTTATGAAGCTTTCTTT. The full variable domain, rest sourced from reference TRBV13 and TRBJ1-1, is AAGVIQSPRHLIKEKRETATLKCYPIPRHDTVYWYQQGPGQDPQFLISFYEKMQSDKGSIPDRFSAQQFSDYHSELNMSSLELGDSALYFCASSRGQGYEAFFGQGTRLTVV.